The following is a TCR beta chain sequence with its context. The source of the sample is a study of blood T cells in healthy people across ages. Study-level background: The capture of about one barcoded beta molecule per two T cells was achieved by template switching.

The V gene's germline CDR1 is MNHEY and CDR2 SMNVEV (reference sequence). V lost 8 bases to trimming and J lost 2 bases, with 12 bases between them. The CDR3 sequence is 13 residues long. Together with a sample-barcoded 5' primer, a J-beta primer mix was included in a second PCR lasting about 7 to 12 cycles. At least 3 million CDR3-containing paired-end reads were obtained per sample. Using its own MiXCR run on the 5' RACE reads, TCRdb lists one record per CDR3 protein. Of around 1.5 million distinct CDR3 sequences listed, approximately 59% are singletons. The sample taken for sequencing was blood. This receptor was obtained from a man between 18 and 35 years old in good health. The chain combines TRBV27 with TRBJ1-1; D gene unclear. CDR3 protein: CASGLRPNTEAFF. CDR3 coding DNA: TGTGCCAGCGGCCTCAGGCCTAACACTGAAGCTTTCTTT.